These T cell receptor beta chains were read from a single sample in a study of early T cells in non-severe SARS-CoV-2 infection. TCRdb recomputed calls from the 5' RACE reads with MiXCR, one row per CDR3 protein. The sample consists of tens of thousands of distinct CDR3 sequences, around 5% of them appearing once. Source material: whole blood. These receptors were taken from an adult who was a healthcare worker with PCR-confirmed SARS-CoV-2 infection or an uninfected control (not recorded which). Each CDR3 is given with its conserved first and last residue. Fields, in order: CDR3 protein, CDR3 DNA, J gene, D gene, V gene, clone size. The D gene is left open where the match is weak. The listing skips clone size in some rows; elsewhere it reads once, few, many or a size class.

CDR3aa: CASRAGTGKQETQYF
CDR3nt: TGTGCCAGCAGGGCCGGGACAGGGAAACAAGAGACCCAGTACTTC
j_gene: TRBJ2-5
d_gene: TRBD1
v_gene: TRBV28
abundance: many

CDR3aa: CASSRIRGTDTQYF
CDR3nt: TGTGCCAGCAGCCGGATACGGGGCACAGATACGCAGTATTTT
j_gene: TRBJ2-3
d_gene: -
v_gene: TRBV12-3/TRBV12-4
abundance: -

CDR3aa: CASRSGLAGPSYNEQFF
CDR3nt: TGTGCCAGCAGGTCGGGACTAGCGGGGCCCTCCTACAATGAGCAGTTCTTC
j_gene: TRBJ2-1
d_gene: TRBD2
v_gene: TRBV11-2
abundance: many

CDR3aa: CSSKGALLPDTQYF
CDR3nt: TGCAGCAGCAAGGGGGCGTTACTCCCAGATACGCAGTATTTT
j_gene: TRBJ2-3
d_gene: TRBD1
v_gene: TRBV29-1
abundance: many

CDR3aa: CASSLSTGATNEKLFF
CDR3nt: TGTGCCAGCAGCTTGTCAACAGGGGCAACTAATGAAAAACTGTTTTTT
j_gene: TRBJ1-4
d_gene: TRBD1
v_gene: TRBV6-5
abundance: -

CDR3aa: CASSYFGAGANVLTF
CDR3nt: TGTGCCAGCAGTTACTTCGGGGCTGGGGCCAACGTCCTGACTTTC
j_gene: TRBJ2-6
d_gene: -
v_gene: TRBV6-6
abundance: many

CDR3aa: CASINQLKETQYF
CDR3nt: TGTGCCAGCATAAACCAGCTCAAAGAGACCCAGTACTTC
j_gene: TRBJ2-5
d_gene: -
v_gene: TRBV2
abundance: few

CDR3aa: CSATPKRGLAGTDTQYF
CDR3nt: TGCAGTGCTACACCAAAAAGAGGACTAGCGGGGACAGATACGCAGTATTTT
j_gene: TRBJ2-3
d_gene: TRBD2
v_gene: TRBV20-1
abundance: -

CDR3aa: CASSRGNTEAFF
CDR3nt: TGTGCCAGCAGCCGGGGGAACACTGAAGCTTTCTTT
j_gene: TRBJ1-1
d_gene: -
v_gene: TRBV7-8
abundance: many

CDR3aa: CASTGRFQETQYF
CDR3nt: TGTGCCAGCACGGGGCGTTTCCAAGAGACCCAGTACTTC
j_gene: TRBJ2-5
d_gene: -
v_gene: TRBV6-1
abundance: many

CDR3aa: CASSPRQGYYYEQYF
CDR3nt: TGTGCCAGCAGTCCCCGACAGGGTTACTACTACGAGCAGTACTTC
j_gene: TRBJ2-7
d_gene: TRBD1
v_gene: TRBV12-3/TRBV12-4
abundance: medium-sized

CDR3aa: CASSSTSGPRPYNEQFF
CDR3nt: TGCGCCAGCAGCTCGACTAGCGGGCCACGACCTTACAATGAGCAGTTCTTC
j_gene: TRBJ2-1
d_gene: TRBD2
v_gene: TRBV5-1
abundance: many

CDR3aa: CSAGPTDAPGKLFF
CDR3nt: TGCAGTGCTGGACCGACAGACGCCCCTGGAAAACTGTTTTTT
j_gene: TRBJ1-4
d_gene: -
v_gene: TRBV20-1
abundance: many

CDR3aa: CASSLVAGGRDTQYF
CDR3nt: TGTGCCAGCAGCTTGGTGGCGGGAGGTCGTGATACGCAGTATTTT
j_gene: TRBJ2-3
d_gene: TRBD2
v_gene: TRBV5-6
abundance: many

CDR3aa: CASSPDPNTGELFF
CDR3nt: TGTGCCAGCAGCCCCGACCCCAACACCGGGGAGCTGTTTTTT
j_gene: TRBJ2-2
d_gene: -
v_gene: TRBV11-2
abundance: -

CDR3aa: CAISSLGAFSYEQYF
CDR3nt: TGTGCCATCAGCTCTCTGGGGGCCTTCTCCTACGAGCAGTACTTC
j_gene: TRBJ2-7
d_gene: -
v_gene: TRBV10-3
abundance: many

CDR3aa: CASSQGWTSSTDTQYF
CDR3nt: TGTGCCAGCAGCCAAGGTTGGACTAGCAGCACAGATACGCAGTATTTT
j_gene: TRBJ2-3
d_gene: TRBD2
v_gene: TRBV4-2
abundance: many

CDR3aa: CSARRSSGRTFF
CDR3nt: TGCAGTGCTAGACGTTCTAGCGGGAGAACGTTCTTC
j_gene: TRBJ2-1
d_gene: TRBD2
v_gene: TRBV20-1
abundance: -

CDR3aa: CASSLEGISYNEQFF
CDR3nt: TGCGCCAGCAGCTTGGAGGGGATCTCCTACAATGAGCAGTTCTTC
j_gene: TRBJ2-1
d_gene: -
v_gene: TRBV5-1
abundance: many

CDR3aa: CASSIEGVGTDTQYF
CDR3nt: TGTGCCAGTAGTATCGAGGGGGTCGGCACAGATACGCAGTATTTT
j_gene: TRBJ2-3
d_gene: -
v_gene: TRBV19
abundance: many

CDR3aa: CASSRGQDDQPQHF
CDR3nt: TGTGCCAGCAGCCGAGGACAGGACGATCAGCCCCAGCATTTT
j_gene: TRBJ1-5
d_gene: TRBD1
v_gene: TRBV5-8
abundance: many

CDR3aa: CASSAGLSENDEQFF
CDR3nt: TGTGCCAGCAGCGCGGGACTTAGCGAGAACGATGAGCAGTTCTTC
j_gene: TRBJ2-1
d_gene: -
v_gene: TRBV5-4
abundance: many

CDR3aa: CASSPWTGGGNQPQHF
CDR3nt: TGTGCCAGCAGCCCATGGACAGGGGGTGGCAATCAGCCCCAGCATTTT
j_gene: TRBJ1-5
d_gene: TRBD1
v_gene: TRBV28
abundance: many

CDR3aa: CASRPGLNYGYTF
CDR3nt: TGTGCCAGCAGGCCCGGACTAAACTATGGCTACACCTTC
j_gene: TRBJ1-2
d_gene: -
v_gene: TRBV6-5
abundance: many

CDR3aa: CASTRGGWTDTQYF
CDR3nt: TGTGCCAGCACCAGAGGGGGATGGACAGATACGCAGTATTTT
j_gene: TRBJ2-3
d_gene: -
v_gene: TRBV2
abundance: many

CDR3aa: CALGSRSSYNEQFF
CDR3nt: TGTGCCCTCGGGAGCAGGAGCTCCTACAATGAGCAGTTCTTC
j_gene: TRBJ2-1
d_gene: -
v_gene: TRBV6-2/TRBV6-3
abundance: -

CDR3aa: CASSPFSILAGPYEQYF
CDR3nt: TGTGCCAGCAGCCCCTTTTCCATACTAGCGGGACCGTACGAGCAGTACTTC
j_gene: TRBJ2-7
d_gene: TRBD2
v_gene: TRBV7-9
abundance: -

CDR3aa: CASTTSVQETQYF
CDR3nt: TGTGCCAGCACCACTAGCGTACAAGAGACCCAGTACTTC
j_gene: TRBJ2-5
d_gene: TRBD2
v_gene: TRBV7-2
abundance: -

CDR3aa: CASSFSRGSYEQYF
CDR3nt: TGTGCCAGCAGCTTCAGTCGGGGTTCCTACGAGCAGTACTTC
j_gene: TRBJ2-7
d_gene: -
v_gene: TRBV7-9
abundance: -

CDR3aa: CASSIPGQETQYF
CDR3nt: TGTGCCAGCAGTATCCCGGGACAAGAGACCCAGTACTTC
j_gene: TRBJ2-5
d_gene: -
v_gene: TRBV28
abundance: many

CDR3aa: CASSTISGRESDTQYF
CDR3nt: TGTGCCAGCAGCACCATTAGCGGGAGGGAATCAGATACGCAGTATTTT
j_gene: TRBJ2-3
d_gene: TRBD2
v_gene: TRBV11-3
abundance: -

CDR3aa: CSAGKRESSYNEQFF
CDR3nt: TGCAGTGCCGGTAAGCGGGAGAGCTCCTACAATGAGCAGTTCTTC
j_gene: TRBJ2-1
d_gene: TRBD2
v_gene: TRBV20-1
abundance: many

CDR3aa: CASSLKGFQQTQYF
CDR3nt: TGTGCCAGCAGTTTAAAAGGATTCCAGCAGACCCAGTACTTC
j_gene: TRBJ2-5
d_gene: -
v_gene: TRBV12-3/TRBV12-4
abundance: -

CDR3aa: CASNPTLNTEAFF
CDR3nt: TGTGCCAGCAACCCAACACTGAACACTGAAGCTTTCTTT
j_gene: TRBJ1-1
d_gene: -
v_gene: TRBV28
abundance: -

CDR3aa: CASSQLAGGINTGELFF
CDR3nt: TGTGCCAGCAGCCAACTAGCGGGAGGGATTAACACCGGGGAGCTGTTTTTT
j_gene: TRBJ2-2
d_gene: TRBD2
v_gene: TRBV7-3
abundance: many

CDR3aa: CSARDSRGHYGYTF
CDR3nt: TGCAGTGCTAGAGATAGTCGGGGACACTATGGCTACACCTTC
j_gene: TRBJ1-2
d_gene: -
v_gene: TRBV20-1
abundance: many

CDR3aa: CSARDGRSPNNEQFF
CDR3nt: TGCAGTGCTAGAGATGGGCGTTCCCCGAACAATGAGCAGTTCTTC
j_gene: TRBJ2-1
d_gene: -
v_gene: TRBV20-1
abundance: many

CDR3aa: CASSPNRDRGTGNTIYF
CDR3nt: TGTGCCAGCTCACCGAACCGGGACAGGGGTACTGGAAACACCATATATTTT
j_gene: TRBJ1-3
d_gene: TRBD1
v_gene: TRBV18
abundance: many

CDR3aa: CSAWTGNYGYTF
CDR3nt: TGCAGTGCATGGACAGGGAACTATGGCTACACCTTC
j_gene: TRBJ1-2
d_gene: TRBD1
v_gene: TRBV20-1
abundance: many

CDR3aa: CATSAAHSGANVLTF
CDR3nt: TGTGCCACCAGCGCCGCCCACTCTGGGGCCAACGTCCTGACTTTC
j_gene: TRBJ2-6
d_gene: -
v_gene: TRBV15
abundance: many

CDR3aa: CASSFEPGRTYGYTF
CDR3nt: TGTGCCAGCAGTTTCGAACCAGGACGGACGTATGGCTACACCTTC
j_gene: TRBJ1-2
d_gene: -
v_gene: TRBV12-3/TRBV12-4
abundance: many

CDR3aa: CASSLFGQGRTDTQYF
CDR3nt: TGTGCCAGCAGCTTATTCGGACAGGGTCGGACAGATACGCAGTATTTT
j_gene: TRBJ2-3
d_gene: TRBD1
v_gene: TRBV7-2
abundance: -

CDR3aa: CASSGGTGRFTSYEQYF
CDR3nt: TGTGCCAGCAGTGGGGGGACGGGGCGTTTTACGTCCTACGAGCAGTACTTC
j_gene: TRBJ2-7
d_gene: -
v_gene: TRBV6-1
abundance: many

CDR3aa: CASSPDRDQPQHF
CDR3nt: TGTGCCAGCTCACCGGACAGGGATCAGCCCCAGCATTTT
j_gene: TRBJ1-5
d_gene: TRBD1
v_gene: TRBV18
abundance: few

CDR3aa: CASSLAGVADEQFF
CDR3nt: TGTGCCAGCAGCTTAGCGGGAGTAGCGGATGAGCAGTTCTTC
j_gene: TRBJ2-1
d_gene: -
v_gene: TRBV7-9
abundance: many

CDR3aa: CASRTGDGREQYF
CDR3nt: TGCGCCAGCCGGACTGGGGACGGGCGCGAGCAGTACTTC
j_gene: TRBJ2-7
d_gene: -
v_gene: TRBV5-1
abundance: few

CDR3aa: CATSESDRNSGANVLTF
CDR3nt: TGTGCCACCAGTGAGTCCGACAGAAACTCTGGGGCCAACGTCCTGACTTTC
j_gene: TRBJ2-6
d_gene: -
v_gene: TRBV24-1
abundance: many